A selection of T cell receptor beta chains follows, all from one sample in a study of a mutant IDH1 vaccine in newly diagnosed glioma. Antigen specificity for these receptors is unknown. Sequencing used immunoSEQ multiplex PCR; TCRdb keeps in-frame clones, though not all of them. This sample has 70,000 or so clones; around nine tenths occur once, and the top ten carry roughly 2%. The specimen comprised PBMCs, sampled from a glioma patient whose treatment included an IDH1 peptide vaccine. The source of these receptors is a man between 25 and 39 years old with glioma. CDR3s include the opening cysteine and the closing phenylalanine or tryptophan. The order of the fields is CDR3 DNA, CDR3 protein, V gene, clone size, D gene, CDR3 length, J gene. A D gene is named only where the DNA matches it firmly. The size entry is marked missing in some rows and otherwise reads once, few, many or a size class.

TGTGCCAGTAGTATAGATCTGGGCGAGCAGTACTTC | CASSIDLGEQYF | TRBV19 | once | - | 12 | TRBJ2-7
TGTGCCATCAGTGAAGCTGGGAGCGAGACCCAGTACTTC | CAISEAGSETQYF | TRBV10-3 | - | - | 13 | TRBJ2-5
TGTGCCAGCAGCGCGGGGACGGGGAAGGTGGAGACCCAGTACTTC | CASSAGTGKVETQYF | TRBV7-2 | - | - | 15 | TRBJ2-5
TGTGCCAGCTCACCCCCAGGGGGATTCCAAGAGACCCAGTACTTC | CASSPPGGFQETQYF | TRBV18 | - | TRBD1 | 15 | TRBJ2-5
TGTGCCAGCTCACCACGAAATCAGGTGAACACCGGGGAGCTGTTTTTT | CASSPRNQVNTGELFF | TRBV18 | - | - | 16 | TRBJ2-2
TGTGCCAGCACGGAGCTTTTCACCAGGGGTGAGCAGTTCTTC | CASTELFTRGEQFF | TRBV2 | - | - | 14 | TRBJ2-1
TGTGCCAGCAGCTCCCGGGCCTACGAGCAGTACTTC | CASSSRAYEQYF | TRBV7-9 | - | - | 12 | TRBJ2-7
TGTGCCAGCAGCAGGTGGGGGAGGAGGTCCTACGAGCAGTACTTC | CASSRWGRRSYEQYF | TRBV5-4 | - | - | 15 | TRBJ2-7
TGTGCCAGCAGTGAAGGTTTATTCTATGGCTACACCTTC | CASSEGLFYGYTF | TRBV6-1 | few | - | 13 | TRBJ1-2
TGTGCCAGCAGCCGCCGGCGGGGGCGAATGTTGAATGAGCAGTTCTTC | CASSRRRGRMLNEQFF | TRBV7-8 | once | - | 16 | TRBJ2-1
TGTGCCAGCAAACAAGGTGGCGGGAGTTCCAATGAGCAGTTCTTC | CASKQGGGSSNEQFF | TRBV9 | - | TRBD2 | 15 | TRBJ2-1
TGTGCCAGTAGTCCTGGACTAGCGGGAGGGTTTTCCTACGAGCAGTACTTC | CASSPGLAGGFSYEQYF | TRBV19 | - | TRBD2 | 17 | TRBJ2-7
TGCAGCGTTGAAGCCGCCTTGGAGGCGCAGTATTTT | CSVEAALEAQYF | TRBV29-1 | - | - | 12 | TRBJ2-3
TGTGCCAGCAGGCCAGGGGGCGGTAGCACTGAAGCTTTCTTT | CASRPGGGSTEAFF | TRBV28 | - | TRBD1 | 14 | TRBJ1-1
TGTGCCAGCAGCTCGGGGGATACGCAGTATTTT | CASSSGDTQYF | TRBV14 | - | - | 11 | TRBJ2-3
TGCGCCAGCAGCTTGGGCGGCGGGACAGGGGATGGCTACACCTTC | CASSLGGGTGDGYTF | TRBV5-1 | - | TRBD1 | 15 | TRBJ1-2
TGTGCCAGCCGACTCGAAAACACCATATATTTT | CASRLENTIYF | TRBV2 | - | - | 11 | TRBJ1-3
TGTGCCAGCAGTTTATGGCCGAGAGTGGGGCATTCCTACGAGCAGTACTTC | CASSLWPRVGHSYEQYF | TRBV28 | - | - | 17 | TRBJ2-7
TGTGCCAGCAGTCAGTGGCGGGGGGTAAGCACAGATACGCAGTATTTT | CASSQWRGVSTDTQYF | TRBV6-6 | - | TRBD2 | 16 | TRBJ2-3
TGTGCCTGGAGTGTAAGAGAGAATCAGCCCCAGCATTTT | CAWSVRENQPQHF | TRBV30 | few | - | 13 | TRBJ1-5
TGTGCCAGCAGCTTAGCGGTGGATCTCTACGAGCAGTACTTC | CASSLAVDLYEQYF | TRBV7-2 | - | - | 14 | TRBJ2-7